Described below is a single T cell receptor beta chain sequence and its context. Its specificity is not known. Produced via immunoSEQ multiplex PCR; TCRdb's table is partial and in-frame only. The sample contains some 240,000 clones, under 80% of which appear only once. This sample stems from a study of shared clonotypes between healthy human individuals. Overall study findings and caveats: Clonotype sharing among donors was expected to depend on sequencing depth.

The receptor's source is a man aged 30 to 45 in good health. Sequencing used memory CD4+ T cells sorted from blood. Subset defined: CD45RA-negative fraction.

CDR3 residues: CASSRGLPTTNEKLFF. The CDR3 DNA reads as TGCGCCAGCAGCCGGGGACTCCCAACAACTAATGAAAAACTGTTTTTT. The chain couples TRBV5-1 to TRBJ1-4, with D possibly TRBD1 on 5 matching bases. Germline CDR1 and CDR2: SGHRS and YFSETQ. The V and J ends lost 4 bases and 0 bases respectively, with 13 bases between them. The CDR3 runs to 16 residues.